This entry is about one T cell receptor (beta chain). This clone was found once. Its antigen is currently not known. No much larger clone exists at a distance of one base, and base qualities are not known. The cohort comprised around 700 healthy bone marrow donors. At the time of sampling, all cohort members were nominally healthy, though unrecorded immune exposures were likely present. The donor was CMV seropositive and belonged to the group of 250 to 300 seropositive cohort members. A peripheral blood sample was provided by each donor, and peripheral blood mononuclear cells were used for TCR beta sequencing. The Qiagen DNeasy Blood Extraction Kit was used to extract genomic DNA from the blood cell samples. Library generation was performed with the immunoSEQ multiplex PCR assay. A mixture of 60 forward primers for TCR Vbeta segments and 13 reverse primers for TCR Jbeta segments was used in the multiplex PCR. A multiplex PCR assay on genomic DNA amplified the CDR3 region of rearranged TCR beta genes. The Illumina HiSeq System was used to sequence the amplified TCR beta libraries as 87-base-pair reads. On the authors' methods: A later analysis tallied 75 million to 95 million unique TCR beta chains across the 666 repertoires, and approximately 9.9 million of those chains were shared by two or more donors. Raw reads were error-corrected and collapsed into unique sequences by a nearest-neighbor algorithm in which closely related sequences were merged to remove PCR and sequencing errors. V, D and J gene segments were assigned by aligning CDR3 sequences to IMGT reference sequences. Each retained sequence needed at least a six-nucleotide match to both a V gene segment and a J gene segment. Rearrangements were classified as productive when the CDR3 lacked stop codons and remained in frame with V and J, and all other rearrangements were classified as non-productive. Following IMGT convention, CDR3 was defined as the stretch from the second conserved V-encoded cysteine up to the conserved J-encoded phenylalanine. The earlier analysis of 550 to 650 of the donors excluded any sequence lacking an unambiguous match to a single V gene segment. An earlier analysis of several hundred of the donors called V segments functional above 56.7% productive rearrangements and segregating when the between-donor standard deviation exceeded 5%. A statistical classification framework was built to diagnose cytomegalovirus status from the catalog of TCR beta chain sequences. A later analysis assigned V and J genes by comparing TCR nucleotide sequences with IMGT/GENE-DB human TR gene sequences. A later analysis assigned CDR3 sequences and most-parsimonious VDJ recombination scenarios with the TCRdist pipeline. A later analysis defined each TCR beta chain by its CDR3 amino acid sequence plus V-gene family, and excluded reads lacking a unique V-gene family. A later analysis removed several hundred highly shared, low-generation-probability nucleotide sequences to deal with suspected cross-contamination and a sequencing artifact. In a later analysis, a clonal expansion index was calculated for each public chain from normalized within-repertoire ranks of inferred template counts. In a later analysis, generation probabilities were computed with a VDJ recombination model fitted to out-of-frame rearrangements, and the resulting probabilities were checked against IGoR. In a later analysis, TCR-TCR, TCR-HLA and TCR-CMV co-occurrence was scored with hypergeometric tests, and a repertoire-size bias correction was applied to TCR pairs. To estimate false discovery rates, a later analysis permuted the HLA or CMV assignments 20 times. In a later analysis, co-occurring TCRs were grouped with DBSCAN, and TCRdist sequence similarity was added when clustering was performed within HLA-allele-positive subsets. For co-occurrence clustering, repertoires with fewer than 30,000 or more than 120,000 public chains were excluded, along with five repertoires with anomalous nucleotide sharing. The source is immuneACCESS, and TCRdb retained only in-frame sequences with V and J called. Part of the clones is not carried over; for the studies checked, unresolved V genes explain less than half of this, and the remainder is unexplained. V and J calls plus clone size are reproduced from that table; the DNA served to infer D and trimming. The sample contains around 100,000 clones, around 78% of them found a single time. The ten largest account for about 4.5% of the sample.

The record originates from a study of cytomegalovirus exposure and HLA in healthy donors listed by TCRdb under 2017. Notes on the research overall: In an earlier analysis of some 550 of the donors, 276 Gb of sequence data and approximately 100 million unique TCR beta sequences from about 179 million T cells were reported. Rather than using new phenotypic data, the later analysis identified candidate immune exposures from TCR beta sequences and from how often those sequences occurred across donors. Donor age, sex, ethnicity and CMV serostatus were compiled alongside the repertoire data. To decide whether each TCR beta V gene segment behaved as functional or pseudogenic, an earlier analysis of several hundred of the donors relied on high-throughput TCR beta sequencing. Of the roughly 430 genotyped donors, roughly 80% fell in the genetic ancestry cluster associated with self-reported Caucasian donors. About 280 gigabases of sequencing data and around 80 million unique TCR sequences made up an early release that covered fewer than 650 HLA-typed donors. Roughly 5 DR-DQ haplotypes were handled as single units for association and clustering, since linkage in the cohort was strong. HLA typing included class I and class II loci at four-digit resolution. To study patterns of TCR occurrence, a later analysis re-analyzed previously published TCR beta repertoires from more than 550 donors and added high-resolution HLA genotyping. To predict cytomegalovirus infection status, the study brought together high-throughput TCR immunosequencing, statistical association of individual TCRs with disease status, and machine learning. Typing coverage varied by locus: roughly 629-630 donors for A, B, C, DRB1 and DQB1; roughly 500 for DQA1; more than 600 for DPA1; around 490 for DPB1. Using immunosequencing, the study profiled T cell repertoires from 500 to 800 subjects and related those repertoires to cytomegalovirus serostatus. Besides the first cohort of 666 subjects, a separate validation cohort made up of over a hundred different subjects was used. On average, approximately 250,000 unique TCR beta nucleotide sequences were sequenced per donor among some 420 genotyped donors of the cohort, with roughly a sixth of those sequences being non-productive. The study aimed to test whether signatures of past pathogen exposure could be identified by cataloging public T cell receptors. Every repertoire in the discovery cohort had been generated on one and the same sequencing platform. A later genetic analysis used genome-wide SNP genotypes for about 55% of the 666 donors, treating that subset as a discovery cohort.

From the germline V gene, CDR1 is MNHNS and CDR2 is SASEGT. Ends trimmed: V by 1 base, J by 15 bases; bases unmatched to a gene: 10. Inclusive of the bounding cysteine and phenylalanine, the CDR3 is 14 residues long. Only the CDR3 portion is preserved as DNA: 42 bases, with reading frame beginning at the first base. Study-wide findings and limitations: According to the authors, the approach could potentially be generalized to other disease states and immunological phenotypes. Some IMGT-functional V segments, including TRBV6-2 and TRBV6-3, could not be told apart with the 87-base-pair reads, so those segments were excluded. According to a later analysis, TCR association rates differed among HLA loci, with DRB1 alleles showing the most associated TCRs and HLA-C alleles showing the fewest. In a later analysis, 16,951 TCR beta sequences were associated with specific HLA alleles at a false discovery rate of 0.05. This cohort had only TCR beta chains sequenced, and the lack of alpha or paired-chain data limited which features could be detected. The classifier was reported to diagnose cytomegalovirus status with high specificity and sensitivity in both the original and validation cohorts. Sequencing depth was assumed to be roughly uniform across donors in the presence/absence analyses, though that assumption may not hold. A later analysis reported that several top co-occurrence clusters appeared linked to parvovirus B19, influenza, CMV and Epstein-Barr virus. Most CMV-associated TCR beta chains appeared to be HLA-restricted in a later analysis, and the HLA associations seemed to be driven largely by CMV exposure. In an earlier analysis of several hundred of the donors, most TCR beta V segments were observed in productive rearrangements about 87% or about 30% of the time, broadly matching IMGT annotations. Three of the identified cytomegalovirus-associated TCR beta chains were confirmed in vitro to be specific for cytomegalovirus antigens. The only immune exposure information available for the cohort was CMV serostatus. The study listed 164 TCR beta chains as associated with cytomegalovirus. Because counts were too low, about 18 rarely observed V segments, including chromosome 9 orphons, were excluded from the earlier analysis of several hundred of the donors. Compared with equally common non-associated chains, HLA-associated TCR beta chains in a later analysis were more clonally expanded and had lower generation probabilities. Across donors, most TCR sequences were observed very rarely, whereas some public TCRs were present in many individuals. When HLA alleles, especially DR and DQ, strongly co-occurred, attributing TCR associations to individual alleles was difficult. A cluster of highly shared sequence variants was judged likely to represent a technical artifact of the sequencing pipeline. Because HLA typing was missing for some donors at each locus, association tests included only the typed subset. According to a later genetic analysis, donors in an Asian-associated ancestry cluster had fewer N-insertions in productive TCRs than the roughly 700-donor mean. A further reported finding was that TCR beta sequences accurately predicted the HLA-A and HLA-B alleles for most subjects in the first cohort. A later genetic analysis associated a missense DCLRE1C variant with V-gene and J-gene trimming of TCR beta chains, and an independent cohort replicated the association. Linkage disequilibrium might explain the correlated functional status among segregating V segments, but an unknown experimental factor could not be ruled out.

This receptor chain uses TRBV6-1 and TRBJ2-1; 9 bases in between match TRBD2. The sequence derives from a male donor in good health and CMV-seropositive. The sequencing sample was made of PBMCs. The CDR3 is CASSEVGTSRFSFF. The DNA is TGTGCCAGCAGTGAAGTCGGGACTAGCAGGTTTTCGTTCTTC.